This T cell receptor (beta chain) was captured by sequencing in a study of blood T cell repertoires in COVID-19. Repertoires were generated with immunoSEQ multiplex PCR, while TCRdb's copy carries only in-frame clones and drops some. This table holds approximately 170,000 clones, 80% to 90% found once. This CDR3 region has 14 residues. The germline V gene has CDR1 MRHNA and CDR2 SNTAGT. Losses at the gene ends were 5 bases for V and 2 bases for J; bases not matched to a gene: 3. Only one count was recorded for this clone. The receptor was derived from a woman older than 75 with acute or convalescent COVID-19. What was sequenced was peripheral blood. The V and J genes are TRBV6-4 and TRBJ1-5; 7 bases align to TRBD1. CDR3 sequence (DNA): TGTGCCAGCAGTACAGGGGAGGGCAATCAGCCCCAGCATTTT. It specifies CASSTGEGNQPQHF.